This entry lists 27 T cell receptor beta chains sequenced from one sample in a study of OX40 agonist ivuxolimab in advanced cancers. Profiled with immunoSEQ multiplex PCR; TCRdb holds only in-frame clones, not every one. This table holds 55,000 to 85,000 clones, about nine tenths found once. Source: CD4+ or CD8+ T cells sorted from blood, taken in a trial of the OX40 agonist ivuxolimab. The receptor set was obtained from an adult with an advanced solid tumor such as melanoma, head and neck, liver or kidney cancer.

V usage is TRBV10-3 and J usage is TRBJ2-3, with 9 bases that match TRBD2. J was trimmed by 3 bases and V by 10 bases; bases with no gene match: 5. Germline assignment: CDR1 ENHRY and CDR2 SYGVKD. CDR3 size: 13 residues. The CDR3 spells CATAGGPTDTQYF. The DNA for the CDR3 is TGTGCCACCGCGGGGGGGCCAACAGATACGCAGTATTTT.

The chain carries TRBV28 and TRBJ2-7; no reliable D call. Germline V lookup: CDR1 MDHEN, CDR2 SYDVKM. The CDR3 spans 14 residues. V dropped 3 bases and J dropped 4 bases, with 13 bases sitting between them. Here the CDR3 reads CASSFSLAAYEQYF. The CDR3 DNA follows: TGTGCCAGCAGTTTTTCCCTCGCGGCTTACGAGCAGTACTTC.

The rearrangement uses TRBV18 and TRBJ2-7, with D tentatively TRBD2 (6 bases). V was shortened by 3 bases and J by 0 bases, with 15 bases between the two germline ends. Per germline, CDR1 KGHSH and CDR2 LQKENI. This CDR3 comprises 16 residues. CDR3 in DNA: TGTGCCAGCTCACCGGAGAGAGAGACTAGCTCCTACGAGCAGTACTTC. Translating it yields CASSPERETSSYEQYF.

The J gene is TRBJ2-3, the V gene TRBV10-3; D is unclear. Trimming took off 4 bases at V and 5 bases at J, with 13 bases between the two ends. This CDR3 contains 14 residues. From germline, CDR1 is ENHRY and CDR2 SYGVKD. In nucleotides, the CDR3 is TGTGCCATCAGTGCGGGCACCTCCGGAGATACGCAGTATTTT. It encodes CAISAGTSGDTQYF.

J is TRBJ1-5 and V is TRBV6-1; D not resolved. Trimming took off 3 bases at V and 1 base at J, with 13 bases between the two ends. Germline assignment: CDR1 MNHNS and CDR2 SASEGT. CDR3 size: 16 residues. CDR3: CASSEVDGGSNQPQHF. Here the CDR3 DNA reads TGTGCCAGCAGTGAGGTAGACGGAGGGAGCAATCAGCCCCAGCATTTT.

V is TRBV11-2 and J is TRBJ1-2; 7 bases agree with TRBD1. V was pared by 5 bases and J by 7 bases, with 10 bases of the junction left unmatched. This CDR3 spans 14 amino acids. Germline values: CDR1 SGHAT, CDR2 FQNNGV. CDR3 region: CASSPTRGNRGYTF. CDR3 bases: TGTGCCAGCAGCCCAACCAGGGGGAACCGTGGCTACACCTTC.

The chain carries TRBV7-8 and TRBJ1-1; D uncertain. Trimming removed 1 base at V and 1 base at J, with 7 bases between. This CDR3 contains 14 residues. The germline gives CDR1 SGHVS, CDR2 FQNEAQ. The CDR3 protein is CASSLDPGNTEAFF. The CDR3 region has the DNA TGTGCCAGCAGCTTAGACCCTGGGAACACTGAAGCTTTCTTT.

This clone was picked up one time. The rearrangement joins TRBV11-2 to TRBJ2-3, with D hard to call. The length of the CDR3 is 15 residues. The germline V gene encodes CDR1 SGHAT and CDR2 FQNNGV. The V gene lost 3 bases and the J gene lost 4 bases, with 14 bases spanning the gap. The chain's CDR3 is CASSFAPSLSDTQYF. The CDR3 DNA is TGTGCCAGCAGCTTCGCCCCTTCTCTCTCAGATACGCAGTATTTT.

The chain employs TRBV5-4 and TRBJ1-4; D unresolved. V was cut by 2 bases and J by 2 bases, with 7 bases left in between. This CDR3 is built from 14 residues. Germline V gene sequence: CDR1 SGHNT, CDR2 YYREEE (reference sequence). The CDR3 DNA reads TGTGCCAGCAGCTTCGGCGGCACTAATGAAAAACTGTTTTTT. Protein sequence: CASSFGGTNEKLFF.

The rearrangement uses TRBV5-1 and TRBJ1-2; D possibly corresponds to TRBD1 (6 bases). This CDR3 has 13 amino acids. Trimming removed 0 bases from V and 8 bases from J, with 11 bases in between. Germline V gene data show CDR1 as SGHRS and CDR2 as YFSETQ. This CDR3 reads CASSLEQGRGYTF. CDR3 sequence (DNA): TGCGCCAGCAGCTTGGAACAGGGACGAGGCTACACCTTC.

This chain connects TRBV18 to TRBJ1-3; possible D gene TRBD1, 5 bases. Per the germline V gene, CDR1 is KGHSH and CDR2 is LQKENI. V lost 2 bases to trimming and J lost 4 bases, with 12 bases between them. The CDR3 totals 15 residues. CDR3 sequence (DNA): TGTGCCAGCTCACCATCCCAGGGCCCCGGAAACACCATATATTTT. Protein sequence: CASSPSQGPGNTIYF.

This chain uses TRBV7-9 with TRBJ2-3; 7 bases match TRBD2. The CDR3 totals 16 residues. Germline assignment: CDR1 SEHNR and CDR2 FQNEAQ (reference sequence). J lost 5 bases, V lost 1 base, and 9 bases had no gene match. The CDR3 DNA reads TGTGCCAGCAGCTTAGGGTATGGTAGCGGGCAAGATACGCAGTATTTT. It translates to CASSLGYGSGQDTQYF.

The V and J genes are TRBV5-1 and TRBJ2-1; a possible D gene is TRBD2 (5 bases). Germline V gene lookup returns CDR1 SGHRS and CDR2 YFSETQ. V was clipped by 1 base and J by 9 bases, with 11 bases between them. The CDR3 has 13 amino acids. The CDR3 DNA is TGCGCCAGCAGCTTGTCGGGGTACGGTGAGCAGTTCTTC. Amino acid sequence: CASSLSGYGEQFF.

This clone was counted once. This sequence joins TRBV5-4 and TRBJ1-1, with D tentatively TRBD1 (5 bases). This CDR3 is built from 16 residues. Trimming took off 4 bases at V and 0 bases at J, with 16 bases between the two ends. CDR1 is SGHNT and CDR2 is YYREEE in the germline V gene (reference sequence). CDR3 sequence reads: CASSTPPATVNTEAFF. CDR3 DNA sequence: TGTGCCAGCAGCACCCCTCCGGCGACAGTGAACACTGAAGCTTTCTTT.

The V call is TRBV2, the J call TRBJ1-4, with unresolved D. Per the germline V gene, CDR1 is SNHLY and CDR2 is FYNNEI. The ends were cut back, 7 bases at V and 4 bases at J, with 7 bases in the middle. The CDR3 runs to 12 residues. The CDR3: CASKQYNEKLFF. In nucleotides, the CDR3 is TGTGCCAGCAAACAGTATAATGAAAAACTGTTTTTT.

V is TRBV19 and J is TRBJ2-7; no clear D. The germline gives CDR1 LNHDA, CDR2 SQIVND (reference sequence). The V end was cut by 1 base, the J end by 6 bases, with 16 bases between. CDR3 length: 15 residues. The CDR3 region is CASSIVDFPPGEQYF. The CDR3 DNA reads TGTGCCAGTAGTATAGTTGACTTCCCACCCGGCGAGCAGTACTTC.

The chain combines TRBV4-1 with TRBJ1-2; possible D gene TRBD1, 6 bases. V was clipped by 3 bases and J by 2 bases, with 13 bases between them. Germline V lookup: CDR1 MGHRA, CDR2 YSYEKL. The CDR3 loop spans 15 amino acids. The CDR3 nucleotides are TGCGCCAGCAGCCAGGGTGACAGGCCCAACTATGGCTACACCTTC. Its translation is CASSQGDRPNYGYTF.

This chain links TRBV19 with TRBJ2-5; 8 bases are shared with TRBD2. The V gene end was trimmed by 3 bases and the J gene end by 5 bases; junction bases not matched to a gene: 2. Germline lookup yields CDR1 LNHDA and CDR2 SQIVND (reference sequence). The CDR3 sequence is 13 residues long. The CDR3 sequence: CASSMGLGETQYF. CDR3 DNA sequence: TGTGCCAGTAGTATGGGACTAGGCGAGACCCAGTACTTC.

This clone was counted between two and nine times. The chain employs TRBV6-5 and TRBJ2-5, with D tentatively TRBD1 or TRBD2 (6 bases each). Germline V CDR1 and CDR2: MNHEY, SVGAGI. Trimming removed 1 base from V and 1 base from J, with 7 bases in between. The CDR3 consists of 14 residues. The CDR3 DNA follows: TGTGCCAGCAGTTACTGGGGGGCCCAAGAGACCCAGTACTTC. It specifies CASSYWGAQETQYF.

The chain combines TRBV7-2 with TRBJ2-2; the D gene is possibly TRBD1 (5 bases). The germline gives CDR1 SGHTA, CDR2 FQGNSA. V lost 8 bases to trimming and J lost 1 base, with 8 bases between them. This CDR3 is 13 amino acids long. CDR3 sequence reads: CASRRENTGELFF. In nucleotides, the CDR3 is TGTGCCAGCCGCAGGGAGAACACCGGGGAGCTGTTTTTT. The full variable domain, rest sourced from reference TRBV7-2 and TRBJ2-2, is GAGVSQSPSNKVTEKGKDVELRCDPISGHTALYWYRQSLGQGLEFLIYFQGNSAPDKSGLPSDRFSAERTGGSVSTLTIQRTQQEDSAVYLCASRRENTGELFFGEGSRLTVL.

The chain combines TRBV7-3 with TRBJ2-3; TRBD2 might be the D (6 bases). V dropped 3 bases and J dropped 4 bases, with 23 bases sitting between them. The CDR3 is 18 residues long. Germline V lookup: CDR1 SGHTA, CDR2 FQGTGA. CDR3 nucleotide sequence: TGTGCCAGCAGCTTGTACCACGCGACTAGACCTTGGCCAGATACGCAGTATTTT. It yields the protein CASSLYHATRPWPDTQYF.

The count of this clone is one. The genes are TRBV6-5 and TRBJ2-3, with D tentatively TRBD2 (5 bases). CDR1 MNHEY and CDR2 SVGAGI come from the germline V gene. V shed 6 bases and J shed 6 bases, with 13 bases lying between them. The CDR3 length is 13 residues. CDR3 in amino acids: CASSPGVPDTQYF. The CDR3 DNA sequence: TGTGCCAGCAGCCCCGGGGTCCCGGATACGCAGTATTTT.

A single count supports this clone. The CDR3 loop reads CASSPSRDSEAFF. In DNA form, the CDR3 reads TGTGCCAGCTCACCATCGAGGGACAGTGAAGCTTTCTTT. J is TRBJ1-1 and V is TRBV18, with 7 bases aligning to TRBD1. Germline V gene sequence: CDR1 KGHSH, CDR2 LQKENI. The CDR3 extends over 13 amino acids. The trim removed 2 bases at V and 7 bases at J, leaving 4 bases unmatched.

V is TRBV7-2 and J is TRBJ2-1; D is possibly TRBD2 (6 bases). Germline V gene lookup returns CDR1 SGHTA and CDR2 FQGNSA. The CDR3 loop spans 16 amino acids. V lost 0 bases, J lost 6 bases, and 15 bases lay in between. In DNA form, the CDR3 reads TGTGCCAGCAGCTTAGCGGTAGCGGCGGGATTCAATGAGCAGTTCTTC. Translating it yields CASSLAVAAGFNEQFF.

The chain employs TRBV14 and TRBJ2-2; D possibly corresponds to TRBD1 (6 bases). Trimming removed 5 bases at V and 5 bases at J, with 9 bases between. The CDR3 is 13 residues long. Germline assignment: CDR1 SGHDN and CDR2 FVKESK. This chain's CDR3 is CASSGQLTGELFF. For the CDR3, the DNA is TGTGCCAGCAGCGGACAGCTTACCGGGGAGCTGTTTTTT.

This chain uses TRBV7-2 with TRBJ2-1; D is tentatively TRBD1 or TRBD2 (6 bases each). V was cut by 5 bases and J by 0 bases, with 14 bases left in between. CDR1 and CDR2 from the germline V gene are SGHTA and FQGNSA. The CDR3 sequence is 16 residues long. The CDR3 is CASSDYGGSSYNEQFF. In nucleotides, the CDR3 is TGTGCCAGCAGCGACTACGGGGGCAGCTCCTACAATGAGCAGTTCTTC.

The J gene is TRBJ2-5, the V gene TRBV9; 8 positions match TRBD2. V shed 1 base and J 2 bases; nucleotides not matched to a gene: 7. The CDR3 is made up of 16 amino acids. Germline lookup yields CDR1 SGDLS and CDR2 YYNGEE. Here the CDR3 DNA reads TGTGCCAGCAGCGTAAAAGCGGGGGCGCTACAAGAGACCCAGTACTTC. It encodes CASSVKAGALQETQYF.